These 23 T cell receptor beta chains originate from one sample sequenced in a study of blood T cell repertoires in COVID-19. Only in-frame clones appear in the TCRdb table, and some are missing; sequencing was by immunoSEQ multiplex PCR. The sample yields about 290,000 clones, about 89% seen once. Material for sequencing was PBMCs or T cells enriched from blood (not recorded which). The receptor source for this set is a woman in her forties who had recovered from COVID-19.

This clone was detected only once. J is TRBJ1-2 and V is TRBV25-1, with D tentatively TRBD1 (5 bases). The CDR3 totals 14 residues. CDR1 MGHDK and CDR2 SYGVNS come from the germline V gene. The V end was cut by 0 bases, the J end by 4 bases, with 9 bases between. This CDR3 reads CASSEYRGGYGYTF. The DNA of the CDR3 is TGTGCCAGCAGTGAATATCGGGGGGGCTATGGCTACACCTTC.

This clone occurred once. The J gene is TRBJ1-1, the V gene TRBV5-1, with D tentatively TRBD1 (6 bases). The CDR3 length is 15 residues. V gave up 3 bases and J gave up 0 bases, with 12 bases separating them. Germline assignment: CDR1 SGHRS and CDR2 YFSETQ. This chain's CDR3 is CASSSAGQMNTEAFF. The DNA of the CDR3 is TGCGCCAGCAGCTCGGCAGGACAGATGAACACTGAAGCTTTCTTT.

The V call is TRBV10-2, the J call TRBJ2-7; 8 bases align to TRBD1. The germline V gene encodes CDR1 WSHSY and CDR2 SAAADI. CDR3 length: 14 amino acids. Trimming took 6 bases from V and 4 from J; bases not matched to a gene: 8. CDR3 residues: CASRMGQVTYEQYF. CDR3 DNA: TGCGCCAGCAGGATGGGACAGGTTACGTACGAGCAGTACTTC.

This chain links TRBV2 with TRBJ2-3; 7 nucleotides agree with TRBD2. The CDR3 has 16 amino acids. Germline loops: CDR1 SNHLY, CDR2 FYNNEI. V shed 4 bases and J 4 bases; nucleotides not matched to a gene: 11. CDR3 nucleotide sequence: TGTGCCAGCAGTGGGGCCGCCGGGAGGTGGGCAGATACGCAGTATTTT. Translated, it gives CASSGAAGRWADTQYF.

For the CDR3, the DNA is TGTGCCAGCAGTGACTCGGGCAGCCAGAATTCACCCCTCCACTTT. As protein: CASSDSGSQNSPLHF. V gene TRBV6-4 combines with J gene TRBJ1-6; D gene unclear. V was cut by 0 bases and J by 7 bases, with 10 bases left in between. Germline V gives CDR1 MRHNA, CDR2 SNTAGT. This CDR3 region has 15 residues.

This chain connects TRBV9 to TRBJ2-1, with D possibly being TRBD2 (6 bases). V dropped 3 bases and J dropped 2 bases, with 9 bases sitting between them. Germline V gene lookup returns CDR1 SGDLS and CDR2 YYNGEE. The CDR3 runs to 14 residues. In nucleotides, the CDR3 is TGTGCCAGCAGCGGGGGAGGCCCCTACAATGAGCAGTTCTTC. Translation: CASSGGGPYNEQFF.

The chain carries TRBV4-1 and TRBJ2-7, with TRBD2 identical over 10 bases. From germline, CDR1 is MGHRA and CDR2 YSYEKL. The CDR3 spans 17 residues. V lost 5 bases to trimming and J lost 3 bases; unmatched junction nucleotides: 13. CDR3 DNA sequence: TGCGCCAGCAGCGCGCTAGCGGGAGTAATAAGTGGCTACGAGCAGTACTTC. The encoded protein is CASSALAGVISGYEQYF.

The chain combines TRBV21-1 with TRBJ2-2; the D call of TRBD1 is as the table states it, not checked on the DNA. TRBV21-1 is tagged as a pseudogene. The CDR3 has 14 residues. The CDR3: CASSKRTDPPELFF. The CDR3 region has the DNA TGTGCCAGCAGCAAAAGAACAGACCCACCGGAGCTGTTTTTT.

The chain recombines TRBV11-1 with TRBJ2-1, with D perhaps TRBD2 (5 bases). The V gene lost 5 bases and the J gene lost 5 bases, with 13 bases spanning the gap. CDR3 size: 14 residues. Germline V CDR1 and CDR2: SGHAT, FQDESV (reference sequence). The CDR3: CASSRTARDNEQFF. In nucleotides, the CDR3 is TGTGCCAGCAGCAGGACTGCCCGAGACAATGAGCAGTTCTTC.

The chain uses TRBV11-2 and TRBJ2-7, with D maybe TRBD1 (6 bases). This CDR3 spans 16 amino acids. The germline V and J ends were trimmed by 1 base and 2 bases, with 15 bases remaining between them. Germline loops: CDR1 SGHAT, CDR2 FQNNGV. CDR3 loop: CASSLVLGAGAYEQYF. CDR3 bases: TGTGCCAGCAGCTTAGTCTTAGGGGCAGGGGCCTACGAGCAGTACTTC.

The chain links TRBV5-1 to TRBJ1-1; TRBD1 agrees at 7 bases. Germline CDR1 SGHRS, CDR2 YFSETQ. V dropped 1 base and J dropped 2; count of bases not matched to a gene: 20. The CDR3 extends over 20 amino acids. In DNA form, the CDR3 reads TGCGCCAGCAGCTTGCCCAACTTGACAGGGCTTCATACCCTTAACACTGAAGCTTTCTTT. Translated: CASSLPNLTGLHTLNTEAFF.

The chain recombines TRBV5-4 with TRBJ2-7, with TRBD2 identical over 11 bases. The ends lost 4 bases at V and 8 bases at J; junction bases unmatched: 14. Germline CDR1 SGHNT, CDR2 YYREEE (reference sequence). This CDR3 has 16 amino acids. CDR3 bases: TGTGCCAGCAGCGCAAAAAATAGCGGGGGGGCCGGGAAGCAGTACTTC. The encoded protein is CASSAKNSGGAGKQYF.

The chain joins TRBV5-4 to TRBJ2-1; tentative D call: TRBD2 (6 bases). V lost 0 bases and J 8 bases, leaving 18 bases between the germline ends. This CDR3 region has 16 residues. CDR1 is SGHNT, CDR2 YYREEE, per germline (reference sequence). The CDR3 DNA follows: TGTGCCAGCAGCTTGGTGAGCGGGTCAGGGCCCCATGAGCAGTTCTTC. It translates to CASSLVSGSGPHEQFF.

The chain uses TRBV2 and TRBJ1-2; maybe TRBD1 (6 bases). Germline V lookup: CDR1 SNHLY, CDR2 FYNNEI. The ends were cut back, 7 bases at V and 7 bases at J, with 22 bases in the middle. The CDR3 has 15 residues. Written as DNA, the CDR3 is TGTGCCAGCATAATAGAGACAGGCGTTCTCTTTGGCTACACCTTC. The encoded protein is CASIIETGVLFGYTF.

The J gene is TRBJ1-1, the V gene TRBV29-1, with a tentative D call TRBD1 (6 bases). With 3 bases removed from V and 2 bases from J, the gap between germline ends came to 13 bases. CDR1 and CDR2 from the germline V gene are SQVTM and ANQGSEA. There are 14 residues in the CDR3. CDR3 DNA: TGCAGCGTTGACTCGGGACAAATTAACACTGAAGCTTTCTTT. Its protein product is CSVDSGQINTEAFF.

The rearrangement joins TRBV10-3 to TRBJ2-7; TRBD1 might be the D (6 bases). Per germline, CDR1 ENHRY and CDR2 SYGVKD. The V gene lost 4 bases and the J gene lost 1 base, with 14 bases spanning the gap. The CDR3 is made up of 15 amino acids. In DNA form, the CDR3 reads TGTGCCATCAGTGCGCCAGGGGCCTCATCCTACGAGCAGTACTTC. Its translation is CAISAPGASSYEQYF.

The J gene is TRBJ1-2, the V gene TRBV7-8, with TRBD1 identical over 8 bases. Looked up from germline, CDR1 is SGHVS and CDR2 is FQNEAQ. V trimming: 4 bases; J trimming: 8 bases; junction bases outside the gene matches: 6. CDR3 length: 13 residues. In nucleotides, the CDR3 is TGTGCCAGCAGCTCCAGGGGGCTGGGAGGCTACACCTTC. Translation: CASSSRGLGGYTF.

This clone has just one count. The chain combines TRBV6-5 with TRBJ2-2; the match to TRBD1 covers 7 bases. This CDR3 is 13 amino acids long. Germline V lookup: CDR1 MNHEY, CDR2 SVGAGI. V gave up 4 bases and J gave up 6 bases; unmatched junction bases: 2. The CDR3 protein is CASSLTGPGELFF. CDR3 bases: TGTGCCAGCAGTTTGACAGGGCCCGGGGAGCTGTTTTTT.

This chain uses TRBV25-1 with TRBJ2-7, with 13 positions matching TRBD2. This CDR3 comprises 17 residues. Germline loops: CDR1 MGHDK, CDR2 SYGVNS. The V and J ends lost 6 bases and 7 bases, in that order; junction bases with no gene match: 15. The CDR3 nucleotides read TGTGCCAGCAGCGGACCTCCAGGGACTAGCGGGAATGTTGAGCAGTACTTC. The encoded protein is CASSGPPGTSGNVEQYF.

This clone appeared once. V and J are TRBV10-3 and TRBJ1-2; D remains ambiguous. The CDR3 sequence is 14 residues long. The germline gives CDR1 ENHRY, CDR2 SYGVKD. With 3 bases removed from V and 3 bases from J, the gap between germline ends came to 11 bases. The CDR3 coding sequence is TGTGCCATCAGTGATGAGCCCTCTGACTATGGCTACACCTTC. Its translation is CAISDEPSDYGYTF.

The V and J genes are TRBV7-6 and TRBJ1-1; no definite D call. Germline V lookup: CDR1 SGHVS, CDR2 FNYEAQ. This CDR3 is 15 amino acids long. V lost 3 bases and J lost 1, with 12 bases in between. Here the CDR3 DNA reads TGTGCCAGCAGCTTGCGGTATGAGGGGAACACTGAAGCTTTCTTT. Protein: CASSLRYEGNTEAFF.

CDR3 sequence reads: CASSFPPNTRTSGSDEQFF. CDR3 coding DNA: TGTGCCAGCAGCTTCCCCCCTAATACTCGGACTAGCGGGAGCGATGAGCAGTTCTTC. The chain has TRBV7-4 and TRBJ2-1, with 13 nucleotides matching TRBD2. Per germline, CDR1 SGHVT and CDR2 SQSDAQ. With V trimmed by 3 bases and J by 8 bases, 16 bases remained unmatched. This CDR3 has 19 amino acids.

This chain connects TRBV3-1 (or the pseudogene TRBV3-2) to TRBJ2-7; a possible D gene is TRBD1 (8 bases). The CDR3 is made up of 16 amino acids. Germline CDR1 and CDR2: LGHDT and YNNKEL (reference sequence). Trimming left V 2 bases short and J 5 bases short, with 19 bases between. The DNA for the CDR3 is TGTGCCAGCAGCCAACGGGGGGAGGCAGGGGGCGACGAGCAGTACTTC. As protein: CASSQRGEAGGDEQYF.